Sequencing of this TCR beta chain was carried out in a study of Tregs in tolerant kidney transplant recipients. Findings and limits, study-wide: Validation in larger populations is needed because few patients were studied.

Points on this clone: What it binds is unknown.

V shed 5 bases and J shed 2 bases, with 12 bases lying between them. Germline V gene lookup returns CDR1 SGHTA and CDR2 FQGTGA. The CDR3 totals 15 residues. Thawed PBMCs were FACS-sorted into unstimulated CD4+CD25+CD127- regulatory T cells, CD4+CD25- non-regulatory cells, CD4 and CD8 cells. Using immunoSEQ multiplex PCR, the repertoire was profiled, and TCRdb retains in-frame clones only, with some absent. The sample shows under 20,000 clones, roughly 82% of them seen only once. Material: Tregs from blood. This chain links TRBV7-3 with TRBJ2-2; D perhaps matches TRBD2 (6 bases). The TCR originated in a human donor in good health. CDR3 sequence: CASSPQAGNTGELFF. As DNA, the CDR3 is TGTGCCAGCAGCCCGCAGGCGGGAAACACCGGGGAGCTGTTTTTT.